The 24 T cell receptor beta chains listed next were all sequenced from one sample in a study of T cell responses to AZD1222 COVID-19 vaccine. Data came from immunoSEQ multiplex PCR; TCRdb stores just in-frame clones and leaves some out. This table holds roughly 110,000 clones, about 92% found once. The starting material was peripheral blood, obtained 28 days after the second AZD1222 dose. The receptors derive from an adult who received the AZD1222 COVID-19 vaccine.

The genes are TRBV2 and TRBJ1-4; TRBD1 agrees at 9 bases. J gave up 7 bases and V 6 bases, and 3 bases lay outside the gene matches. The CDR3 is 13 amino acids. Germline lookup yields CDR1 SNHLY and CDR2 FYNNEI. The CDR3 reads CASRETGGEKLFF. CDR3 in DNA: TGTGCCAGCAGGGAGACAGGGGGTGAAAAACTGTTTTTT.

CDR3 sequence: CASSVTSGGANVLTF. The CDR3 bases are TGTGCCAGCAGCGTGACTAGCGGTGGGGCCAACGTCCTGACTTTC. The chain joins TRBV9 to TRBJ2-6, with 9 bases matching TRBD2. The CDR3 spans 15 residues. The V gene end was trimmed by 2 bases and the J gene end by 3 bases; junction bases not matched to a gene: 0. The germline gives CDR1 SGDLS, CDR2 YYNGEE.

This clone was found once. The J gene is TRBJ1-6, the V gene TRBV6-6; a possible D gene is TRBD1 (5 bases). Trimming shortened V by 10 bases and J by 0 bases, and 16 bases separated the two germline ends. This CDR3 comprises 16 residues. CDR1 and CDR2 from the germline V gene are MNHNY and SVGAGI (reference sequence). CDR3 sequence: CATERGASSYNSPLHF. CDR3 sequence (DNA): TGTGCCACCGAACGTGGGGCGAGCTCCTATAATTCACCCCTCCACTTT.

The V and J genes are TRBV28 and TRBJ2-7; D is possibly TRBD2 (5 bases). The CDR3 covers 14 residues. Germline V gives CDR1 MDHEN, CDR2 SYDVKM. The V end lost 5 bases, the J end lost 2 bases, and 13 bases lay between the germline ends. The CDR3 spells CASSTPGFPYEQYF. The CDR3 DNA reads as TGTGCCAGCAGTACGCCGGGATTCCCCTACGAGCAGTACTTC.

The rearrangement joins TRBV29-1 to TRBJ1-1, with a weak D call TRBD1 (5 bases). The CDR3 spans 14 residues. The V gene lost 6 bases and the J gene lost 2 bases, with 16 bases spanning the gap. Germline CDR1 SQVTM, CDR2 ANQGSEA. The CDR3 DNA reads as TGCAGCGTCGAAACTAGGCAGGGAAACACTGAAGCTTTCTTT. Amino acid sequence: CSVETRQGNTEAFF.

The J gene is TRBJ2-1, the V gene TRBV27; the match to TRBD2 covers 8 bases. Trimming at V came to 3 bases and at J to 4 bases, leaving 8 bases not matched to a gene. Germline V gene sequence: CDR1 MNHEY, CDR2 SMNVEV (reference sequence). This CDR3 spans 16 amino acids. CDR3 loop: CASSFATGGPYNEQFF. The CDR3 DNA sequence: TGTGCCAGCAGTTTCGCAACGGGAGGGCCATACAATGAGCAGTTCTTC.

The chain employs TRBV6-5 and TRBJ1-5, with no clear D. This CDR3 has 13 amino acids. In germline, CDR1 is MNHEY, CDR2 SVGAGI. V shed 5 bases and J shed 6 bases, with 11 bases lying between them. The CDR3 loop reads CASSTRSGQPQHF. The CDR3 DNA follows: TGTGCCAGCAGTACCCGGTCGGGTCAGCCCCAGCATTTT.

The genes are TRBV11-2 and TRBJ2-3; 12 bases line up with TRBD2. V shed 4 bases, J shed 2 bases, and the junction held 4 bases outside the gene matches. Germline V gene lookup returns CDR1 SGHAT and CDR2 FQNNGV. The CDR3 length is 16 residues. The CDR3 sequence is CASSSTSGGYTDTQYF. The CDR3 nucleotides are TGTGCCAGCAGCTCGACTAGCGGGGGCTACACAGATACGCAGTATTTT.

J is TRBJ2-7 and V is TRBV16; TRBD2 agrees at 8 bases. The CDR3 is made up of 14 amino acids. V dropped 4 bases and J dropped 3; count of bases not matched to a gene: 5. Germline V lookup: CDR1 KGHSY, CDR2 FQNENV. This CDR3 reads CASSLAGTFYEQYF. Written as DNA, the CDR3 is TGTGCCAGCAGCCTAGCGGGGACCTTCTACGAGCAGTACTTC.

The V gene is TRBV7-8, the J gene TRBJ2-2; 10 bases map to TRBD2. V dropped 5 bases and J dropped 1; count of bases not matched to a gene: 4. In germline, CDR1 is SGHVS, CDR2 FQNEAQ. This CDR3 is built from 16 residues. CDR3 coding DNA: TGTGCCAGCAGCCGAAGACTAGCGGGGAACACCGGGGAGCTGTTTTTT. Its protein product is CASSRRLAGNTGELFF. Based on the CDR3 plus reference TRBV7-8 and TRBJ2-2, the full variable domain is GAGVSQSPRYKVAKRGQDVALRCDPISGHVSLFWYQQALGQGPEFLTYFQNEAQLDKSGLPSDRFFAERPEGSVSTLKIQRTQQEDSAVYLCASSRRLAGNTGELFFGEGSRLTVL.

The chain carries TRBV24-1 and TRBJ2-7; 7 bases line up with TRBD1. The CDR3 runs 12 residues. V was clipped by 5 bases and J by 13 bases; unmatched bases: 10. Germline V gives CDR1 KGHDR, CDR2 SFDVKD. CDR3 region: CATSGLDRVFYF. The CDR3 region has the DNA TGTGCCACCAGTGGCCTAGACAGGGTTTTTTACTTC.

V and J are TRBV29-1 and TRBJ1-4; D is unresolved. Trimming left V 5 bases short and J 0 bases short, with 7 bases between. Germline-derived CDR1 and CDR2 are SQVTM and ANQGSEA. The CDR3 contains 13 residues. The CDR3 spells CSVLRATNEKLFF. The CDR3 DNA reads as TGCAGCGTTCTCCGGGCAACTAATGAAAAACTGTTTTTT.

The rearrangement joins TRBV4-1 to TRBJ1-2; D is unresolved. CDR1 is MGHRA, CDR2 YSYEKL, per germline. V was cut by 0 bases and J by 6 bases, with 14 bases left in between. The length of the CDR3 is 15 residues. As DNA, the CDR3 is TGCGCCAGCAGCCAAGATCAGGTAGTTGGGAATGGCTACACCTTC. Amino acid sequence: CASSQDQVVGNGYTF.

The rearrangement joins TRBV6-2 or TRBV6-3 to TRBJ2-7; 10 bases align to TRBD2. Losses at the gene ends were 0 bases for V and 4 bases for J; bases not matched to a gene: 6. The CDR3 covers 16 residues. Germline V gene lookup returns CDR1 MNHEY and CDR2 SVGEGT. The CDR3 spells CASSYSKASGSYEQYF. The CDR3 DNA sequence: TGTGCCAGCAGTTACTCGAAGGCTAGCGGGAGTTACGAGCAGTACTTC.

This clone was observed once. V and J are TRBV5-6 and TRBJ2-5; 8 nucleotides align to TRBD1. The CDR3 length is 15 residues. V was clipped by 0 bases and J by 4 bases; unmatched bases: 5. Germline V gives CDR1 SGHDT, CDR2 YYEEEE. Here the CDR3 DNA reads TGTGCCAGCAGCTTGGCGGACAGGGTAGGAGAGACCCAGTACTTC. This translates into CASSLADRVGETQYF.

The CDR3 loop is CASSTTGLGYGYTF. CDR3 DNA sequence: TGTGCCAGCAGTACGACAGGGCTTGGCTATGGCTACACCTTC. The J gene is TRBJ1-2, the V gene TRBV6-2 or TRBV6-3; 7 nucleotides agree with TRBD1. CDR1 MNHEY and CDR2 SVGEGT come from the germline V gene. The CDR3 extends over 14 amino acids. V lost 5 bases, J lost 4 bases, and 7 bases stayed unmatched.

The chain uses TRBV11-2 and TRBJ2-1; 9 bases line up with TRBD2. This CDR3 comprises 15 residues. V shed 5 bases and J 6 bases; nucleotides not matched to a gene: 8. From germline, CDR1 is SGHAT and CDR2 FQNNGV. The CDR3: CASSPGTSSPNEQFF. CDR3 in DNA: TGTGCCAGCAGCCCTGGGACTAGCTCCCCCAATGAGCAGTTCTTC.

Of note for this clone: At one of its ends the junction is not consistent with the germline gene, which may arise from a read error. The V and J genes are TRBV12-3 or TRBV12-4 and TRBJ2-2; unclear D gene. The length of the CDR3 is 13 residues. The CDR3 region is CASSFRNNGELFF. CDR3 DNA sequence: TGTGCCAGCAGTTTCCGGAACAACGGGGAGCTGTTTTTT.

This sequence joins TRBV20-1 and TRBJ1-5; D is undetermined. Trimming shortened V by 3 bases and J by 3 bases, and 18 bases separated the two germline ends. This CDR3 comprises 16 residues. CDR1 is DFQATT, CDR2 SNEGSKA, per germline (reference sequence). The CDR3 DNA is TGCAGTGCTAGTCCTCCGGCGGGAAGTCTCAATCAGCCCCAGCATTTT. Its protein is CSASPPAGSLNQPQHF.

This clone has a single count. V and J are TRBV6-6 and TRBJ2-3, with TRBD2 as a possible D gene (7 bases). Deletions cut 3 bases from V and 6 bases from J, with 19 bases between. This CDR3 is 16 amino acids long. Germline CDR1 reads MNHNY; CDR2 reads SVGAGI (reference sequence). The CDR3 sequence is CASSYMGRGGGDTQYF. The DNA of the CDR3 is TGTGCCAGCAGTTATATGGGGAGGGGAGGGGGTGATACGCAGTATTTT.

The chain has TRBV4-2 and TRBJ2-3; 7 positions match TRBD2. Trimming cost V 0 bases and J 0 bases; bases outside gene matches: 0. Germline-derived CDR1 and CDR2 are LGHNA and YNFKEQ. The CDR3 covers 15 residues. In nucleotides, the CDR3 is TGTGCCAGCAGCCAAGATAGCGGGAGCACAGATACGCAGTATTTT. This codes for CASSQDSGSTDTQYF.

The chain employs TRBV28 and TRBJ1-2, with D unresolved. CDR1 is MDHEN and CDR2 is SYDVKM in the germline V gene. The CDR3 contains 14 residues. V was trimmed by 1 base and J by 4 bases, leaving 10 bases between them. The CDR3 nucleotides are TGTGCCAGCAGTTTATCGCAGGCGTCCTATGGCTACACCTTC. Translating gives CASSLSQASYGYTF.

This chain links TRBV19 with TRBJ1-5; D is perhaps TRBD1 (6 bases). V was shortened by 1 base and J by 4 bases, with 11 bases between the two germline ends. The CDR3 loop spans 15 amino acids. The germline V gene has CDR1 LNHDA and CDR2 SQIVND (reference sequence). The DNA of the CDR3 is TGTGCCAGTAGTATAGGGTGGCAGGGGAATCAGCCCCAGCATTTT. Its translation is CASSIGWQGNQPQHF.

The chain is built from TRBV28 and TRBJ2-1; the D gene could be TRBD1 or TRBD2 (5 bases each). This CDR3 comprises 16 residues. V was pared by 4 bases and J by 3 bases, with 16 bases between. Germline values: CDR1 MDHEN, CDR2 SYDVKM. CDR3 protein: CASSSRAGTRYNEQFF. The CDR3 DNA reads TGTGCCAGCAGTTCCCGGGCCGGGACCCGCTACAATGAGCAGTTCTTC.